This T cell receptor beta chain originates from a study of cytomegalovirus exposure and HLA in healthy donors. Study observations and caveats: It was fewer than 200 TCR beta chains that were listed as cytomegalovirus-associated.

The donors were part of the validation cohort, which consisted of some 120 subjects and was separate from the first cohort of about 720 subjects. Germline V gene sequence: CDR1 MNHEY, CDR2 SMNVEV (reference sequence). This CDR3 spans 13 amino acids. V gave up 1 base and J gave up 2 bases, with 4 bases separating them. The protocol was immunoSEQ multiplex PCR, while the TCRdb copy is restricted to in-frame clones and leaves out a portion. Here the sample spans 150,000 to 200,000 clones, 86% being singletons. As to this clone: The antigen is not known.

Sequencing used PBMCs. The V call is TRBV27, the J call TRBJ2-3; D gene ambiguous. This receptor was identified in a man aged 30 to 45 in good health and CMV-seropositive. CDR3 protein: CASSLWVTDTQYF. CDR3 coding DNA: TGTGCCAGCAGTTTATGGGTCACAGATACGCAGTATTTT.